This passage covers 29 T cell receptor beta chains from one sample sequenced in a study of blood T cell repertoires in COVID-19 (TCRdb year 2020). The library was built by means of the immunoSEQ multiplex PCR assay. The table was pulled from immuneACCESS by TCRdb, which kept in-frame rearrangements only. Such tables lose some clones; where checked, under half of the loss comes from unresolved V genes, and the rest has no known cause. The sample table shows fewer than 400,000 clones, and about nine tenths are seen once. The ten largest make up around 1.7% of the sample. The sample taken for sequencing was PBMCs or T cells enriched from blood (not recorded which). The receptors shown here come from a woman aged 25 to 39 who had recovered from COVID-19.

V and J are TRBV3-1 (or the pseudogene TRBV3-2) and TRBJ2-1; no clear D. The V and J ends lost 6 bases and 8 bases respectively, with 17 bases between them. The CDR3 is 14 residues long. Per germline, CDR1 LGHDT and CDR2 YNNKEL (reference sequence). CDR3 nucleotide sequence: TGTGCCAGCAGACGTGCAATTTTTGGCCATGAGCAGTTCTTC. Translated, it gives CASRRAIFGHEQFF.

The chain uses TRBV11-2 and TRBJ1-2, with TRBD1 matching 8 bases. Per germline, CDR1 SGHAT and CDR2 FQNNGV. The CDR3 runs to 14 residues. J was trimmed by 8 bases and V by 2 bases; bases with no gene match: 7. CDR3 residues: CASSLWGQVAGYTF. The CDR3 region has the DNA TGTGCCAGCAGCTTATGGGGACAGGTAGCCGGCTACACCTTC.

The CDR3 bases are TGTGCCAGCAGACTCACCCCGACAGGGGGCACTGAAGCTTTCTTT. Protein: CASRLTPTGGTEAFF. The chain carries TRBV28 and TRBJ1-1, with 9 positions matching TRBD1. CDR3 length equals 15 residues. V shed 6 bases and J 4 bases; nucleotides not matched to a gene: 9. Germline V gene lookup returns CDR1 MDHEN and CDR2 SYDVKM.

This chain joins TRBV12-5 and TRBJ1-5; D may be TRBD1 (5 bases). The V gene lost 3 bases and the J gene lost 9 bases, with 24 bases spanning the gap. Germline V gene sequence: CDR1 LGHNT, CDR2 FRNRAP. The CDR3 runs to 17 residues. This chain's CDR3 is CASGFSVQGTPLPPQHF. The CDR3, as DNA: TGTGCTAGTGGTTTCTCTGTCCAGGGCACCCCGTTGCCGCCCCAGCATTTT.

The chain uses TRBV5-6 and TRBJ1-5, with D perhaps matching TRBD1 (6 bases). The CDR3 has 16 amino acids. The germline V and J ends were trimmed by 2 bases and 9 bases, with 21 bases remaining between them. Germline V CDR1 and CDR2: SGHDT, YYEEEE. CDR3 DNA: TGTGCCAGCAGCTTAGGGGGAACAGGGTGGGGTGTGCCCCAGCATTTT. This translates into CASSLGGTGWGVPQHF. Together with reference TRBV5-6 and TRBJ1-5, the CDR3 gives the full variable domain: DAGVTQSPTHLIKTRGQQVTLRCSPKSGHDTVSWYQQALGQGPQFIFQYYEEEERQRGNFPDRFSGHQFPNYSSELNVNALLLGDSALYLCASSLGGTGWGVPQHFGDGTRLSIL.

V gene TRBV25-1 combines with J gene TRBJ2-1; TRBD1 is a possible D gene (5 bases). The CDR3 runs to 13 residues. Germline V gene sequence: CDR1 MGHDK, CDR2 SYGVNS. V lost 0 bases to trimming and J lost 9 bases, with 9 bases between them. CDR3 sequence reads: CASSEYRVGEQFF. In DNA form, the CDR3 reads TGTGCCAGCAGTGAATACAGGGTCGGTGAGCAGTTCTTC.

The sample holds one count of this clone. V gene TRBV5-1 combines with J gene TRBJ1-3; the D is unclear. The CDR3 consists of 17 residues. The germline CDR1 and CDR2 sequences are SGHRS and YFSETQ. The V gene lost 1 base and the J gene lost 0 bases, with 14 bases spanning the gap. The CDR3 nucleotides are TGCGCCAGCAGCTTGCTCGGAGCAGAGAGCTCTGGAAACACCATATATTTT. Its protein product is CASSLLGAESSGNTIYF.

V and J are TRBV24-1 and TRBJ1-2; D not resolved. CDR3 length: 14 residues. V gave up 3 bases and J gave up 8 bases, with 15 bases separating them. Germline CDR1 reads KGHDR; CDR2 reads SFDVKD. The chain's CDR3 is CATSDPVLREGYTF. For the CDR3, the DNA is TGTGCCACCAGTGATCCCGTTCTCCGGGAAGGCTACACCTTC.

V gene TRBV5-6 combines with J gene TRBJ2-7; perhaps TRBD2 as D (6 bases). The ends were cut back, 0 bases at V and 7 bases at J, with 11 bases in the middle. Per germline, CDR1 SGHDT and CDR2 YYEEEE. The CDR3 runs to 13 residues. Here the CDR3 reads CASSLASAREQYF. In DNA, the CDR3 is TGTGCCAGCAGCTTGGCTAGCGCCAGGGAGCAGTACTTC.

The chain carries TRBV27 and TRBJ2-1; 15 bases align to TRBD2. The CDR3 runs to 17 residues. The V and J ends lost 6 bases and 9 bases, in that order; junction bases with no gene match: 12. Germline V lookup: CDR1 MNHEY, CDR2 SMNVEV (reference sequence). CDR3 sequence reads: CASSLGTSGRRGGEQFF. The CDR3 DNA follows: TGTGCCAGCAGCCTAGGGACTAGCGGGAGGCGAGGGGGTGAGCAGTTCTTC.

The CDR3 region has the DNA TGTGCCTGGAGTGTACGGAGGAACACCGGGGAGCTGTTTTTT. It specifies CAWSVRRNTGELFF. The rearrangement joins TRBV30 to TRBJ2-2, with no clear D. The CDR3 is 14 amino acids. V lost 0 bases and J 1 base, leaving 6 bases between the germline ends. In germline, CDR1 is GTSNPN, CDR2 SVGIG (reference sequence).

In this sample, this clone turned up once. The genes are TRBV9 and TRBJ1-2; D is perhaps TRBD1 (6 bases). V lost 4 bases, J lost 0 bases, and 10 bases lay in between. CDR1 and CDR2 from the germline V gene are SGDLS and YYNGEE. This CDR3 region has 14 residues. The CDR3 reads CASSLRTANYGYTF. The CDR3, as DNA: TGTGCCAGCAGCCTACGGACAGCTAACTATGGCTACACCTTC.

The chain recombines TRBV5-1 with TRBJ2-7, with TRBD1 as a possible D gene (6 bases). V shed 4 bases and J shed 0 bases, with 17 bases lying between them. CDR3 length: 16 amino acids. In germline, CDR1 is SGHRS, CDR2 YFSETQ. The chain's CDR3 is CASSGPQGTSSYEQYF. DNA for the CDR3: TGCGCCAGCAGCGGACCTCAGGGGACCAGCTCCTACGAGCAGTACTTC.

The chain employs TRBV14 and TRBJ2-5; D may be TRBD1 (5 bases). The ends were cut back, 0 bases at V and 0 bases at J, with 8 bases in the middle. Germline V gene data show CDR1 as SGHDN and CDR2 as FVKESK. There are 15 residues in the CDR3. The CDR3 protein is CASSQDFRDQETQYF. In DNA form, the CDR3 reads TGTGCCAGCAGCCAAGATTTCAGGGACCAAGAGACCCAGTACTTC.

The chain combines TRBV6-5 with TRBJ2-7; 9 bases are shared with TRBD1. Trimming cost V 10 bases and J 4 bases; bases outside gene matches: 8. This CDR3 contains 13 residues. Germline V lookup: CDR1 MNHEY, CDR2 SVGAGI. CDR3 DNA: TGTGCCACACCGGGACAGGGTGGATACGAGCAGTACTTC. Translated: CATPGQGGYEQYF.

This clone was seen a single time. V is TRBV28 and J is TRBJ1-1; D remains ambiguous. Between the trimmed V and J ends, which lost 6 bases and 4 bases, there was a span of 15 bases. CDR3 length: 14 amino acids. CDR1 MDHEN and CDR2 SYDVKM come from the germline V gene. The CDR3 loop is CASSRTGFGTEAFF. As DNA, the CDR3 is TGTGCCAGCAGCCGAACGGGATTTGGCACTGAAGCTTTCTTT.

This clone appeared a few times. V usage is TRBV9 and J usage is TRBJ2-5, with D maybe TRBD1 (6 bases). The V end lost 4 bases, the J end lost 5 bases, and 12 bases lay between the germline ends. The germline V gene has CDR1 SGDLS and CDR2 YYNGEE. There are 13 residues in the CDR3. CDR3 sequence reads: CASSIRGRETQYF. CDR3 nucleotides: TGTGCCAGCAGCATCAGGGGCCGGGAGACCCAGTACTTC. Full variable domain (rest looked up from reference TRBV9 and TRBJ2-5): DSGVTQTPKHLITATGQRVTLRCSPRSGDLSVYWYQQSLDQGLQFLIQYYNGEERAKGNILERFSAQQFPDLHSELNLSSLELGDSALYFCASSIRGRETQYFGPGTRLLVL.

The chain joins TRBV2 to TRBJ1-2; D may be TRBD1 (5 bases). This CDR3 spans 12 amino acids. V shed 11 bases and J shed 4 bases, with 14 bases lying between them. Germline values: CDR1 SNHLY, CDR2 FYNNEI. The CDR3 DNA reads TGTGCCGGGACTCGGACCGCCTATGGCTACACCTTC. Protein product: CAGTRTAYGYTF.

This clone appeared once. The CDR3 DNA follows: TGTGCCAGCAGTTTCAGGGTCCAAAATGGCTACACCTTC. Encoded protein: CASSFRVQNGYTF. The gene calls are TRBV28 and TRBJ1-2; a possible D gene is TRBD1 (5 bases). V dropped 3 bases and J dropped 6 bases, with 11 bases sitting between them. This CDR3 has 13 amino acids. The germline gives CDR1 MDHEN, CDR2 SYDVKM.

This clone was picked up many times. This chain's CDR3 is CAISRQGADGYTF. In nucleotides, the CDR3 is TGTGCCATCAGTCGACAGGGGGCGGATGGCTACACCTTC. V usage is TRBV10-3 and J usage is TRBJ1-2; 10 bases match TRBD1. The junction had 3 bases not matched to a gene; V was cut back by 5 bases and J by 6 bases. Germline V gives CDR1 ENHRY, CDR2 SYGVKD. The CDR3 is 13 amino acids.

The chain recombines TRBV19 with TRBJ2-7; 9 bases match TRBD2. The V gene end was trimmed by 0 bases and the J gene end by 6 bases; junction bases not matched to a gene: 6. The CDR3 has 15 amino acids. Germline loops: CDR1 LNHDA, CDR2 SQIVND (reference sequence). CDR3 coding DNA: TGTGCCAGTAGTATAGAAGCGGGGGGATCCCTCGAGCAGTACTTC. Translated, it gives CASSIEAGGSLEQYF. Supplemented by reference TRBV19 and TRBJ2-7, the full variable domain reads DGGITQSPKYLFRKEGQNVTLSCEQNLNHDAMYWYRQDPGQGLRLIYYSQIVNDFQKGDIAEGYSVSREKKESFPLTVTSAQKNPTAFYLCASSIEAGGSLEQYFGPGTRLTVT.

The chain employs TRBV9 and TRBJ1-1; D ambiguous. The length of the CDR3 is 15 residues. The V gene's germline CDR1 is SGDLS and CDR2 YYNGEE. The V end lost 0 bases, the J end lost 1 base, and 10 bases lay between the germline ends. The CDR3 nucleotides read TGTGCCAGCAGCGTAGGTTGGGGAGAGAACACTGAAGCTTTCTTT. Translation gives CASSVGWGENTEAFF.

The V and J genes are TRBV24-1 and TRBJ2-5; D remains ambiguous. The germline V and J ends were trimmed by 0 bases and 4 bases, with 2 bases remaining between them. The germline V gene has CDR1 KGHDR and CDR2 SFDVKD. This CDR3 is 12 amino acids long. CDR3 in amino acids: CATSDLRETQYF. The CDR3 DNA reads as TGTGCCACCAGTGATTTGCGAGAGACCCAGTACTTC.

The CDR3 bases are TGTGCCTGGAGTTATGGGGCTCGGATCTATGGCTACACCTTC. Its translation is CAWSYGARIYGYTF. V usage is TRBV30 and J usage is TRBJ1-2; D is perhaps TRBD1 (5 bases). V was pared by 2 bases and J by 4 bases, with 14 bases between. The V gene's germline CDR1 is GTSNPN and CDR2 SVGIG (reference sequence). This CDR3 region has 14 residues.

The gene calls are TRBV24-1 and TRBJ2-2, with 10 positions matching TRBD1. The CDR3 runs 17 residues. With V trimmed by 3 bases and J by 5 bases, 8 bases remained unmatched. Germline V lookup: CDR1 KGHDR, CDR2 SFDVKD. CDR3 loop: CATSDLRQGARTGELFF. In DNA, the CDR3 is TGTGCCACCAGTGATCTAAGACAGGGGGCGCGGACCGGGGAGCTGTTTTTT.

The chain carries TRBV5-1 and TRBJ2-5; perhaps TRBD2 as D (6 bases). There are 14 residues in the CDR3. The V gene lost 5 bases and the J gene lost 2 bases, with 13 bases spanning the gap. Germline CDR1 and CDR2: SGHRS and YFSETQ. CDR3 nucleotide sequence: TGCGCCAGCAGGGAGGCGGGGCCACAAGAGACCCAGTACTTC. It encodes CASREAGPQETQYF. The whole variable domain, filled in from reference TRBV5-1 and TRBJ2-5, reads KAGVTQTPRYLIKTRGQQVTLSCSPISGHRSVSWYQQTPGQGLQFLFEYFSETQRNKGNFPGRFSGRQFSNSRSEMNVSTLELGDSALYLCASREAGPQETQYFGPGTRLLVL.

V and J are TRBV9 and TRBJ2-6; 8 bases fit TRBD2. Germline values: CDR1 SGDLS, CDR2 YYNGEE. CDR3 length: 17 amino acids. The trim removed 3 bases at V and 2 bases at J, leaving 7 bases unmatched. DNA of the CDR3: TGTGCCAGCAGCGAAAGAGCGGGAGCGGCTGGGGCCAACGTCCTGACTTTC. Protein: CASSERAGAAGANVLTF.

In the case of this clone: One end of the junction fails to match germline, which may point to a read error. The chain links TRBV6-1 to TRBJ2-7; TRBD1 is a possible D gene (5 bases). The length of the CDR3 is 13 residues. The V gene's germline CDR1 is MNHNS and CDR2 SASEGT. Here the CDR3 reads CASGETATYEQYF. The CDR3 DNA sequence: TGTGCCAGCGGTGAGACAGCCACCTACGAGCAGTACTTC.

The chain uses TRBV27 and TRBJ1-1; D possibly corresponds to TRBD1 (5 bases). From germline, CDR1 is MNHEY and CDR2 SMNVEV (reference sequence). CDR3 length: 14 residues. V was trimmed by 4 bases and J by 1 base, leaving 10 bases between them. In nucleotides, the CDR3 is TGTGCCAGCAGTTCTGCAGGGCCGAACACTGAAGCTTTCTTT. It codes for CASSSAGPNTEAFF.